The present entry profiles one T cell receptor (beta chain) with its context. What it binds is not known. V lost 0 bases, J lost 1 base, and 3 bases stayed unmatched. Germline V gene lookup returns CDR1 SGHRS and CDR2 YFSETQ. The CDR3 runs to 16 residues. Memory T cells were CD45RO+, naive were CD45RA+, sorted by FACS. Produced via immunoSEQ multiplex PCR; TCRdb's table is partial and in-frame only. The sample yields under 35,000 clones, approximately 77% seen once. The data stem from a study of regulatory dendritic cells for organ transplantation. Study-level points and caveats: Between individuals, the alloreactive memory CD8+ T cell pool differed considerably. Regulatory dendritic cells appeared to expand memory CD8+ clones less than mature ones.

Sequenced sample: naive CD8+ T cells from blood. The subset was: CD45RA+ naive T cells. The chain employs TRBV5-1 and TRBJ2-3, with 9 bases matching TRBD2. This TCR came from a human donor in good health. CDR3 bases: TGCGCCAGCAGCTTGGCCGCTAGCGGGGGCACAGATACGCAGTATTTT. Translation gives CASSLAASGGTDTQYF.